This entry features one TCR beta chain sequence. Germline values: CDR1 SGHRS, CDR2 YFSETQ. CDR3 length equals 13 residues. V shed 3 bases and J shed 8 bases, with 14 bases lying between them. These data belong to a study of blood T cell repertoires in COVID-19. The table came from immunoSEQ multiplex PCR; TCRdb's copy has only in-frame clones and leaves some out. The table lists 390,000 or so clones, around 87% of them singletons. This chain connects TRBV5-1 to TRBJ1-2, with D unresolved. This clonotype was sampled from a woman between 45 and 60 years old who had recovered from COVID-19. What was sequenced was PBMCs or T cells enriched from blood (not recorded which). The CDR3 loop is CASSSGGLVGYTF. In DNA, the CDR3 is TGCGCCAGCAGCTCGGGAGGGTTGGTAGGCTACACCTTC.